This TCR beta chain was observed in a study of post-analysis software for immune sequencing data. General study results and limits: Among 5 or 6 TRBV segments more frequent in patients than controls were TRBV5-6, TRBV5-1 and TRBV20-1.

Sequencing libraries made from TCR beta cDNA carried unique molecular identifiers. TCRdb reanalysed the PCR reads using MiXCR and keeps one entry per CDR3 protein. The sample has roughly 800,000 distinct CDR3 sequences; roughly 27% are singletons. Worth noting for this clonotype: What it binds is unknown.

The V gene's germline CDR1 is MNHEY and CDR2 SVGAGI. Trimming stripped 7 bases from V and 1 base from J, with 17 bases between. This CDR3 is built from 15 residues. Sequencing was carried out using blood. The chain links TRBV6-5 to TRBJ2-7; D remains ambiguous. The sequence came from a girl aged 10-17 years with multiple sclerosis. CDR3 bases: TGTGCCAGCACCAAACCGGGTCTACCATCCTACGAGCAGTACTTC. Its protein product is CASTKPGLPSYEQYF.